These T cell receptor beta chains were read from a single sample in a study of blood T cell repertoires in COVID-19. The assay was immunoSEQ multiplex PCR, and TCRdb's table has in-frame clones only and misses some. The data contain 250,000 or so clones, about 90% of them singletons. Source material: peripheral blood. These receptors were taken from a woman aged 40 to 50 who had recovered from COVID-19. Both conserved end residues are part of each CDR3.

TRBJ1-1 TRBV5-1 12 CASRGQDTEAFF
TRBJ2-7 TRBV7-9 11 CASSFQGEQYF
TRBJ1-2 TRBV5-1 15 CASSLSPGQSYGYTF
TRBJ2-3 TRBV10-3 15 CAISELEQGSDTQYF
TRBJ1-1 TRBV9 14 CASSEGGGNTEAFF
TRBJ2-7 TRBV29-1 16 CSVAGTVESPTYEQYF
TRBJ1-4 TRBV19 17 CASSILSAGQGNEKLFF
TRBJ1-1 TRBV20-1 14 CSASSRAMNTEAFF
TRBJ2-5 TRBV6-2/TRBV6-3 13 CASSLRGGETQYF
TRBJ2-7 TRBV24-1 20 CATSDSTSPASGGEGYEQYF
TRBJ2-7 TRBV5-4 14 CASSLGGGDYEQYF
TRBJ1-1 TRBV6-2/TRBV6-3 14 CASSFEQFFTEAFF
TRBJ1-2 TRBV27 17 CATSRGAGQGEYYGYTF
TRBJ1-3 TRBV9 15 CASSGTEGSGNTIYF
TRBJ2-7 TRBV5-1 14 CASSTGSGGREQYF
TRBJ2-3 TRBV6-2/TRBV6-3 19 CASSPGRTGAIPVADTQYF
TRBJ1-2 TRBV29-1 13 CSVDRGVTGGYTF
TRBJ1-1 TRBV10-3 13 CAISGGGNTEAFF
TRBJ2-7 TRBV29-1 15 CSVEGSGGFSYEQYF
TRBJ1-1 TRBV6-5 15 CASTTGGLEGTEAFF
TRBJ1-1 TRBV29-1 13 CSVTGGTNTEAFF
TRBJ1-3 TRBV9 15 CASSVGAGGGNTIYF
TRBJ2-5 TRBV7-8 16 CASSKRGRGILETQYF
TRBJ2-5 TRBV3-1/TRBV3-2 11 CASSHRETQYF
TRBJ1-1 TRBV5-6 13 CASSLAGTDEAFF
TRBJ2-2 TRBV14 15 CASSHQGRGTGELFF
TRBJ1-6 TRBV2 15 CASSAGQGDNSPLHF
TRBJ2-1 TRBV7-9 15 CASSLSGSLGNEQFF
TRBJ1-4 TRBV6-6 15 CASSFHVGAGEKLFF
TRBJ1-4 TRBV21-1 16 CASSKVGGGPNEKLFF
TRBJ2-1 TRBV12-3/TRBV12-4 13 CASAPQSGNEQFF
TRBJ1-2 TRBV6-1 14 CASSEALRAGSYTF
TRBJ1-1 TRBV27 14 CASSWGRANTEAFF
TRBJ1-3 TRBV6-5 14 CASRRTGAEDTIYF
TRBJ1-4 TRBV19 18 CASSIGPGQTFTNEKLFF
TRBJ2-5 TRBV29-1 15 CSVEGTGGDGKTQYF